The rows below give T cell receptor beta chains drawn from one sample of a study of blood T cell repertoires in COVID-19. TCRdb keeps only in-frame clones here, not all; method: immunoSEQ multiplex PCR. This sample carries over 60,000 clones, 89% of them seen once, and the ten largest clones take 4.5% to 5%. The sequenced sample consisted of peripheral blood. These receptor sequences come from a woman aged 45 to 65 with active COVID-19. Each CDR3 is given with its conserved first and last residue. A D gene is named only where the DNA matches it firmly. Clone sizes are given selectively: once, few, many, or a class where the clone is expanded.

d_call,v_call,j_call,clone_size,cdr3_nt,cdr3_aa
.,TRBV5-1,TRBJ1-1,.,TGCGCCAGCCGAGTGAGCCCGAACACTGAAGCTTTCTTT,CASRVSPNTEAFF
.,TRBV28,TRBJ1-1,.,TGTGCCACGCTTCCAGGGTATCCGAACACTGAAGCTTTCTTT,CATLPGYPNTEAFF
.,TRBV19,TRBJ1-3,.,TGTGCCAGCACTACAGGGCCGGGAAACACCATATATTTT,CASTTGPGNTIYF
TRBD1,TRBV12-3/TRBV12-4,TRBJ2-3,.,TGTGCCAGCAGTCCCGTTGGGGGACAGACGCAGTATTTT,CASSPVGGQTQYF
TRBD1,TRBV5-1,TRBJ2-3,.,TGCGCCAGCAGCTTGGACGAGACAGGGTTCGGAACAGATACGCAGTATTTT,CASSLDETGFGTDTQYF
.,TRBV25-1,TRBJ2-7,.,TGTGCCAGCAGTTTCAGGGCCGAGCAGTACTTC,CASSFRAEQYF
TRBD2,TRBV2,TRBJ2-2,.,TGTGCCAGCAGGAGAACTAGCGGGAGTTTAGGCACCGGGGAGCTGTTTTTT,CASRRTSGSLGTGELFF
.,TRBV30,TRBJ1-4,.,TGTGCCTGGAGTGTGTTACAGGGTCATGAAAAACTGTTTTTT,CAWSVLQGHEKLFF
TRBD2,TRBV4-1,TRBJ2-1,.,TGCGCCAGCAGCCGTGGACTAGCGGGAGGTATAAATGAGCAGTTCTTC,CASSRGLAGGINEQFF
.,TRBV5-1,TRBJ2-1,.,TGCGCCAGCAGCTTGTCGGGACTGCCACCTAATGAGCAGTTCTTC,CASSLSGLPPNEQFF
TRBD2,TRBV9,TRBJ2-3,.,TGTGCCAGCAGCGCTAGCGGGAGCAGGACAGATACGCAGTATTTT,CASSASGSRTDTQYF
TRBD1,TRBV28,TRBJ1-4,.,TGTGCCAGCAGATTGACAGGGACTGAAAAACTGTTTTTT,CASRLTGTEKLFF
.,TRBV5-1,TRBJ2-7,.,TGCGCCAGCAGCCCGGGACATAGCTCCTACGAGCAGTACTTC,CASSPGHSSYEQYF
.,TRBV28,TRBJ2-7,.,TGTGCCAGCAGTTTGGGGGCTTACGAGCAGTACTTC,CASSLGAYEQYF
.,TRBV5-1,TRBJ2-3,few,TGCGCCAGCAGCTTGGAGAGGCTAGCTGGAGATACGCAGTATTTT,CASSLERLAGDTQYF
.,TRBV27,TRBJ1-1,.,TGTGCCAGCAGTTTCTTGGGTGCAGGGGTGAACACTGAAGCTTTCTTT,CASSFLGAGVNTEAFF
TRBD2,TRBV9,TRBJ2-1,.,TGTGCCAGCAGCGGAGGCGGGACTAGTTTTTATGAGCAGTTCTTC,CASSGGGTSFYEQFF
TRBD1,TRBV28,TRBJ1-2,.,TGTGCCAGCAGTTCTGGGACAGGTCCAGGAGCTATGGGAGGCTACACCTTC,CASSSGTGPGAMGGYTF
.,TRBV7-9,TRBJ2-7,.,TGTGCCAGCAGCTTAGGGACACTCTCCTACGAGCAGTACTTC,CASSLGTLSYEQYF
TRBD1,TRBV3-1/TRBV3-2,TRBJ1-6,.,TGTGCCAGCAGCCAAAGCCCCCGAGGTTATGGGACAGGGGGTAACTCACCCCTCCACTTT,CASSQSPRGYGTGGNSPLHF
.,TRBV6-1,TRBJ1-5,.,TGTGCCAGCAGTGCGGGCAATCCGGGAGGCAATCAGCCCCAGCATTTT,CASSAGNPGGNQPQHF
.,TRBV4-1,TRBJ1-2,.,TGCGCCAGCAGCCCGCGAGGGGCAGGGAGGATCTCCTATGGCTACACCTTC,CASSPRGAGRISYGYTF
TRBD2,TRBV14,TRBJ2-7,.,TGTGCCAGCAGCCAAGATCTAGCGGGAGTAAGAGAGCAGTACTTC,CASSQDLAGVREQYF
TRBD1,TRBV5-1,TRBJ2-1,.,TGCGCCAGCAGCCTTGGACAGGGAGTAAATGAGCAGTTCTTC,CASSLGQGVNEQFF
TRBD2,TRBV7-9,TRBJ2-1,.,TGTGCCAGCAGCTTAGAGACTAGCGGGTCTGACAATGAGCAGTTCTTC,CASSLETSGSDNEQFF
TRBD2,TRBV27,TRBJ2-1,.,TGTGCCAGCAGTTTGTATTCCGGGACTAGCGGGAGGCCGTGGAATGAGCAGTTCTTC,CASSLYSGTSGRPWNEQFF
.,TRBV6-2/TRBV6-3,TRBJ2-1,.,TGTGCCAGCAGTCCCCTTACTAGCTTTCCCTACAATGAGCAGTTCTTC,CASSPLTSFPYNEQFF
TRBD1,TRBV7-3,TRBJ2-7,.,TGTGCCAGCACGACCGGGACAGGGGGTTACGAGCAGTACTTC,CASTTGTGGYEQYF
TRBD1,TRBV6-5,TRBJ2-7,.,TGTGCCAGCAAGTGGGGACAGGGCCCCTACGAGCAGTACTTC,CASKWGQGPYEQYF
.,TRBV29-1,TRBJ2-7,.,TGCAGCGTTGCGTTGGGGACACGTGGCTACGAGCAGTACTTC,CSVALGTRGYEQYF
.,TRBV5-6,TRBJ2-3,.,TGTGCCAGCAGCTTAGGCAGGGCCGGTGATACGCAGTATTTT,CASSLGRAGDTQYF
.,TRBV18,TRBJ2-7,once,TGTGCCAGCTCACCCACGCTACAGAGCCGGAAATCCGAGCAGTACTTC,CASSPTLQSRKSEQYF
.,TRBV3-1/TRBV3-2,TRBJ1-1,.,TGTGCCAGCAGCCCCAGGGTGAACACTGAAGCTTTCTTT,CASSPRVNTEAFF
TRBD2,TRBV5-1,TRBJ2-3,.,TGCGCCAGCAGCTTGGGCCCGGGACTAGCGGGAGATACGCAGTATTTT,CASSLGPGLAGDTQYF
TRBD2,TRBV14,TRBJ2-1,.,TGTGCCAGCAGCTCCCTGTCGGGAGGGTCCTACAATGAGCAGTTCTTC,CASSSLSGGSYNEQFF
TRBD1,TRBV27,TRBJ2-4,.,TGTGCCAGTACAGGGGCCAATAAACTAGCCAAAAACATTCAGTACTTC,CASTGANKLAKNIQYF
.,TRBV30,TRBJ1-3,.,TGTGCCTGGAGTGTACCTTCGGGGGTCGGAAACACCATATATTTT,CAWSVPSGVGNTIYF
.,TRBV6-5,TRBJ2-7,.,TGTGCCAGCAGTACGAGACAGTACGAGCAGTACTTC,CASSTRQYEQYF
.,TRBV2,TRBJ1-5,.,TGTGCCAGCAGGGGGCCCGGGGGGAGCAATCAGCCCCAGCATTTT,CASRGPGGSNQPQHF
.,TRBV18,TRBJ2-3,.,TGTGCCAGCTCACCAACCCCTAGTCCGAGCACAGATACGCAGTATTTT,CASSPTPSPSTDTQYF
TRBD1,TRBV15,TRBJ2-5,.,TGTGCCACCAGCAGGGACAGGGGGTTAGGAAAGACCCAGTACTTC,CATSRDRGLGKTQYF
TRBD2,TRBV19,TRBJ2-5,.,TGTGCCAGTAACCCGGGGACTAGCGGGAAAGTTGGGACCCAGTACTTC,CASNPGTSGKVGTQYF
.,TRBV28,TRBJ2-7,.,TGTGCCAGCAGCTCCCTAGCCTTCCCCTACGAGCAGTACTTC,CASSSLAFPYEQYF
.,TRBV6-1,TRBJ1-2,once,TGTGCCAGCAGTGAAGTCATAGGGGGTTCTTATGGGAATGGCTACACCTTC,CASSEVIGGSYGNGYTF
.,TRBV3-1/TRBV3-2,TRBJ2-7,.,TGTGCCAGCAGTACAGGGTCCGAGCAGTACTTC,CASSTGSEQYF
TRBD2,TRBV10-3,TRBJ2-6,.,TGTGCCATCAGGAAGGTGTTAGCGGGGGACTCTGGGGCCAACGTCCTGACTTTC,CAIRKVLAGDSGANVLTF
.,TRBV24-1,TRBJ2-1,.,TGTGCCACCAGTGACCCCGCGGGGAGCTCCTACAATGAGCAGTTCTTC,CATSDPAGSSYNEQFF
TRBD1,TRBV27,TRBJ1-2,.,TGTGCCAGCAGTCTGGGAACCGGGACAGCTTCTAACTATGGCTACACCTTC,CASSLGTGTASNYGYTF
TRBD2,TRBV5-8,TRBJ2-7,.,TGTGCCAGCAACATCAGACTAGCGGGATATGAGTTGGAGCAGTACTTC,CASNIRLAGYELEQYF
TRBD1,TRBV7-3,TRBJ1-1,.,TGTGCCAGCAGCCCGGAGGGGGCGAACACTGAAGCTTTCTTT,CASSPEGANTEAFF
TRBD1,TRBV5-6,TRBJ2-1,.,TGTGCCAGCAGCTTGGGAGAGTGGGGACAGGGGTACAATGAGCAGTTCTTC,CASSLGEWGQGYNEQFF
TRBD2,TRBV5-1,TRBJ2-1,.,TGCGCCAGCAGCTTGGGGGCGGGAGGGTCCTACAATGAGCAGTTCTTC,CASSLGAGGSYNEQFF
.,TRBV29-1,TRBJ1-1,few,TGCAGCGTTGTGACAGGGAACACTGAAGCTTTCTTT,CSVVTGNTEAFF